A selection of T cell receptor beta chains follows, all from one sample in a study of blood T cell repertoires in COVID-19. TCRdb's table, derived via immunoSEQ multiplex PCR, lists solely in-frame clones and lacks some. The table has under 150,000 clones, about 87% seen once. Sequenced input: peripheral blood. All receptors derive from a human donor in a cohort sampled during active COVID-19. The CDR3 runs from the conserved cysteine through the conserved F or W. The D gene is left open where the match is weak. Clone size is given for some rows only: seen once, a few or many times, or a class if the clone is expanded.

D: .; J: TRBJ2-2; V: TRBV9; size: once; length: 13; DNA: TGTGCCAGCAGCGTAGGAGGAACCGGGGAGCTGTTTTTT; CDR3: CASSVGGTGELFF
D: TRBD2; J: TRBJ2-1; V: TRBV5-1; size: .; length: 17; DNA: TGCGCCAGCAGCTTGGAGCCAGCGGGGGGGCCCCGGGGTGAGCAGTTCTTC; CDR3: CASSLEPAGGPRGEQFF
D: .; J: TRBJ1-6; V: TRBV7-2; size: .; length: 14; DNA: TGTGCCAGCAGCCCCGAGGGAATTAATTCACCCCTCCACTTT; CDR3: CASSPEGINSPLHF
D: .; J: TRBJ2-7; V: TRBV13; size: .; length: 17; DNA: TGTGCCAGCAGCCCCGGGGCAGGGGACCTAGTCGCCTACGAGCAGTACTTC; CDR3: CASSPGAGDLVAYEQYF
D: .; J: TRBJ2-3; V: TRBV5-4; size: .; length: 15; DNA: TGTGCCAGCAGTCATGACAGGAGTCGCACAGATACGCAGTATTTT; CDR3: CASSHDRSRTDTQYF
D: .; J: TRBJ2-7; V: TRBV6-5; size: .; length: 14; DNA: TGTGCCAGCAGGGACGGCAGGGGACCCTACGAGCAGTACTTC; CDR3: CASRDGRGPYEQYF
D: .; J: TRBJ2-2; V: TRBV3-1/TRBV3-2; size: .; length: 15; DNA: TGTGCCAGCAAAAGCGGGCCTTACTACACCGGGGAGCTGTTTTTT; CDR3: CASKSGPYYTGELFF
D: .; J: TRBJ2-3; V: TRBV7-9; size: .; length: 12; DNA: TGTGCCAGCAGCTTAGAGGCGGGTACGCAGTATTTT; CDR3: CASSLEAGTQYF
D: TRBD2; J: TRBJ2-1; V: TRBV19; size: few; length: 17; DNA: TGTGCCAGTAGTAAGCGGACTAGCGGGGGGGTGCCGAGTGAGCAGTTCTTC; CDR3: CASSKRTSGGVPSEQFF
D: .; J: TRBJ1-2; V: TRBV6-6; size: .; length: 13; DNA: TGTGCCAGCAGTAGACTACAGGGCGGGGGCTACACCTTC; CDR3: CASSRLQGGGYTF
D: .; J: TRBJ1-4; V: TRBV7-2; size: .; length: 16; DNA: TGTGCCAGCAGCTTGACTCCCAGGGGCCCTGGTGAAAAACTGTTTTTT; CDR3: CASSLTPRGPGEKLFF
D: TRBD1; J: TRBJ1-1; V: TRBV7-9; size: .; length: 17; DNA: TGTGCCAGCAGCGTAACCGGGACAGGTACTTTCTCCTGGGAAGCTTTCTTT; CDR3: CASSVTGTGTFSWEAFF
D: .; J: TRBJ2-5; V: TRBV7-9; size: .; length: 14; DNA: TGTGCCAGCAGCTTAGGGGACTGGGAGAAGACCCAGTACTTC; CDR3: CASSLGDWEKTQYF
D: .; J: TRBJ1-2; V: TRBV4-1; size: .; length: 15; DNA: TGCGCCAGCAGCCACATAGGACAGTCTAACTATGGCTACACCTTC; CDR3: CASSHIGQSNYGYTF
D: .; J: TRBJ1-6; V: TRBV5-6; size: .; length: 16; DNA: TGTGCCAGCAGCGTGCAGGGGACGAGAAGCAATTCACCCCTCCACTTT; CDR3: CASSVQGTRSNSPLHF
D: TRBD1; J: TRBJ1-5; V: TRBV7-2; size: once; length: 15; DNA: TGTGCCAGCAGCTTAGACACAGGGGGGGGTCAGCCCCAGCATTTT; CDR3: CASSLDTGGGQPQHF
D: .; J: TRBJ2-6; V: TRBV5-1; size: .; length: 16; DNA: TGCGCCAGCAGCTTGGGGAGAAGCTCTGGGGCCAACGTCCTGACTTTC; CDR3: CASSLGRSSGANVLTF
D: .; J: TRBJ1-3; V: TRBV30; size: .; length: 14; DNA: TGTGCCTGGGCCCCGGGACAAGGTGGAAACACCATATATTTT; CDR3: CAWAPGQGGNTIYF
D: TRBD1; J: TRBJ2-7; V: TRBV30; size: .; length: 18; DNA: TGTGCCTGGAGTGCTACGGACAGGCGGACCTGGGGAACCTACGAGCAGTACTTC; CDR3: CAWSATDRRTWGTYEQYF
D: TRBD1; J: TRBJ2-5; V: TRBV6-6; size: few; length: 12; DNA: TGTGCCACCAGGACAGGGGAAGAGACCCAGTACTTC; CDR3: CATRTGEETQYF
D: .; J: TRBJ1-2; V: TRBV7-8; size: .; length: 14; DNA: TGTGCCAGCAGCTTATCGTATCCGCTGGCTGGCTACACCTTC; CDR3: CASSLSYPLAGYTF
D: TRBD1; J: TRBJ2-7; V: TRBV2; size: .; length: 15; DNA: TGTGCCAGCAAAGGGATGGGGGGGACAGGGACCGAGCAGTACTTC; CDR3: CASKGMGGTGTEQYF
D: TRBD2; J: TRBJ2-1; V: TRBV15; size: .; length: 18; DNA: TGTGCCACCCGCTTAAAAACGGGGACTAGCGGTTATTACAATGAGCAGTTCTTC; CDR3: CATRLKTGTSGYYNEQFF
D: .; J: TRBJ2-7; V: TRBV6-5; size: .; length: 12; DNA: TGTGCCAGCAGGAACTTGGACTACGAGCGGTACTTC; CDR3: CASRNLDYERYF
D: .; J: TRBJ2-7; V: TRBV18; size: .; length: 13; DNA: TGTGCCAGCTCCCAGGGGATTACCTACGAGCAGTACTTC; CDR3: CASSQGITYEQYF
D: TRBD1; J: TRBJ2-5; V: TRBV6-6; size: .; length: 15; DNA: TGTGCCAGCAGTTTCTGGACAGGGGCGCAAGAGACCCAGTACTTC; CDR3: CASSFWTGAQETQYF
D: TRBD2; J: TRBJ2-3; V: TRBV3-1/TRBV3-2; size: .; length: 14; DNA: TGTGCCAGCAGCCGAAGCGGGGGGGCAGATACGCAGTATTTT; CDR3: CASSRSGGADTQYF
D: .; J: TRBJ1-1; V: TRBV11-2; size: once; length: 13; DNA: TGTGCCAGCAGCTGGACAATGAACACTGAAGCTTTCTTT; CDR3: CASSWTMNTEAFF
D: TRBD2; J: TRBJ2-1; V: TRBV4-3; size: .; length: 19; DNA: TGCGCCAGCAGCCAAGATCCTAGCGGGGGCCTTAGCTCCTACAATGAGCAGTTCTTC; CDR3: CASSQDPSGGLSSYNEQFF
D: TRBD1; J: TRBJ1-2; V: TRBV7-9; size: .; length: 15; DNA: TGTGCCAGCAATACCTTCCGGGACAGTAACTATGGCTACACCTTC; CDR3: CASNTFRDSNYGYTF
D: .; J: TRBJ2-7; V: TRBV6-5; size: .; length: 14; DNA: TGTGCCAGCAGTTTGACAGACCGCTGGGGCGAGCAGTACTTC; CDR3: CASSLTDRWGEQYF
D: TRBD1; J: TRBJ2-2; V: TRBV5-1; size: once; length: 15; DNA: TGCGCCAGCAGCCCCGACAGGGCCTACACCGGGGAGCTGTTTTTT; CDR3: CASSPDRAYTGELFF
D: .; J: TRBJ1-2; V: TRBV12-3/TRBV12-4; size: .; length: 11; DNA: TGTGCCAGCAGTCTCCGACAGGACTACACCTTC; CDR3: CASSLRQDYTF
D: TRBD2; J: TRBJ2-1; V: TRBV4-2; size: .; length: 12; DNA: TGTGCCAGCAGCCCAGCGGGGTATGAGCAGTTCTTC; CDR3: CASSPAGYEQFF
D: .; J: TRBJ1-5; V: TRBV2; size: .; length: 16; DNA: TGTGCCAGCAGGGGGGCGGATGGGACATCCAATCAGCCCCAGCATTTT; CDR3: CASRGADGTSNQPQHF
D: .; J: TRBJ2-2; V: TRBV12-5; size: .; length: 16; DNA: TGTGCTAGTGGTTTAATACTGGGCCAGACCACCGGGGAGCTGTTTTTT; CDR3: CASGLILGQTTGELFF
D: .; J: TRBJ2-3; V: TRBV30; size: .; length: 17; DNA: TGTGCCTGGAGTGTATTCAGAGGCGCTCTTACCGGGGATACGCAGTATTTT; CDR3: CAWSVFRGALTGDTQYF
D: TRBD1; J: TRBJ1-6; V: TRBV2; size: .; length: 16; DNA: TGTGCCAGCAGTGACCCCAAACAGGGGAATAATTCACCCCTCCACTTT; CDR3: CASSDPKQGNNSPLHF
D: TRBD1; J: TRBJ2-7; V: TRBV5-1; size: once; length: 14; DNA: TGCGCCAGCCGCCCACAGGGGACCCTCACCGAGCAGTACTTC; CDR3: CASRPQGTLTEQYF
D: .; J: TRBJ1-6; V: TRBV6-6; size: .; length: 14; DNA: TGTGCCAGCAGCCGTGGACAGTCTAGCTCACCCCTCCACTTT; CDR3: CASSRGQSSSPLHF
D: TRBD2; J: TRBJ2-1; V: TRBV19; size: once; length: 13; DNA: TGTGCCAGTAGTACCTTAGCGGGATATGAGCAGTTCTTC; CDR3: CASSTLAGYEQFF
D: .; J: TRBJ1-1; V: TRBV12-5; size: .; length: 15; DNA: TGTGCTAGTGGTTTGGTACGACAGAGTGTCACTGAAGCTTTCTTT; CDR3: CASGLVRQSVTEAFF
D: .; J: TRBJ1-2; V: TRBV6-5; size: few; length: 13; DNA: TGTGCCAGCAGGCTGGGACTCGGGTATAGGGGAGCCTTC; CDR3: CASRLGLGYRGAF
D: TRBD1; J: TRBJ2-7; V: TRBV7-2; size: .; length: 14; DNA: TGTGCCAGCAGCTTAGCGCGGGACAGGGGCGAGCAGTACTTC; CDR3: CASSLARDRGEQYF
D: TRBD2; J: TRBJ2-7; V: TRBV5-1; size: few; length: 16; DNA: TGCGCCAGCAGCTTGGAGGGTAGCGGGGACCTCTACGAGCAGTACTTC; CDR3: CASSLEGSGDLYEQYF
D: TRBD1; J: TRBJ2-5; V: TRBV5-6; size: .; length: 15; DNA: TGTGCCAGCAGCGGAACGACAGGGCGCCAAGAGACCCAGTACTTC; CDR3: CASSGTTGRQETQYF
D: TRBD1; J: TRBJ2-7; V: TRBV5-6; size: .; length: 13; DNA: TGTGCCAGCAGCCTCGGACAGGTTAACGAGCAGTACTTC; CDR3: CASSLGQVNEQYF
D: TRBD2; J: TRBJ2-5; V: TRBV7-2; size: .; length: 16; DNA: TGTGCCAGCAGCTTAGTCGCGGGGGAGGGCCAGGAGACCCAGTACTTC; CDR3: CASSLVAGEGQETQYF
D: .; J: TRBJ2-2; V: TRBV7-9; size: .; length: 16; DNA: TGTGCCAGCAGCAGACAGAACAGGGTGAGGGCCGGGGAGCTGTTTTTT; CDR3: CASSRQNRVRAGELFF